The rows below give T cell receptor beta chains drawn from one sample of a study of long-term antiretroviral therapy in people with HIV. Profiling relied on immunoSEQ multiplex PCR, and the TCRdb table lists in-frame clones only, not all of them. The sample holds roughly 19,000 clones, about 91% seen once. The input for sequencing was unsorted PBMCs, taken 4.4 years after starting antiretroviral therapy. These receptors were obtained from a woman aged 50 to 60 with HIV. Each CDR3 is given with its conserved first and last residue. A D gene is named only where the DNA matches it firmly. Clone size is shown for a subset of rows, as once, few, many or a class of expanded clone.

abundance	v_gene	j_gene	d_gene	CDR3nt	CDR3aa
once	TRBV9	TRBJ2-7	TRBD2	TGTGCCAGCAGCGTAGGACTAGCGGGGGGGCAAGGCTACGAGCAGTACTTC	CASSVGLAGGQGYEQYF
-	TRBV4-3	TRBJ2-6	-	TGCGCCAGCAGCCTTCTGGGATCTGTCTCTGGGGCCAACGTCCTGACTTTC	CASSLLGSVSGANVLTF
-	TRBV7-9	TRBJ2-7	-	TGTGCCAGCACCCTAAATCCCGCGGGTGACGAGCAGTACTTC	CASTLNPAGDEQYF
-	TRBV4-1	TRBJ1-5	-	TGCGCCAGCAGCCAAGGACATCAAACTCAGCCCCAGCATTTT	CASSQGHQTQPQHF
-	TRBV5-4	TRBJ2-1	TRBD2	TGTGCCAGCAGCTTATCCCTAGCGGGGGCTTTTTACAATGAGCAGTTCTTC	CASSLSLAGAFYNEQFF
-	TRBV2	TRBJ2-5	-	TGTGCCAGCAGTGGGACCATCGGGGAGACCCAGTACTTC	CASSGTIGETQYF
-	TRBV7-3	TRBJ1-5	-	TGTGCCAGCACCCGAACCGGTGGCGATAGCAATCAGCCCCAGCATTTT	CASTRTGGDSNQPQHF
-	TRBV27	TRBJ1-6	-	TGTGCCAGCAGCAAGGCAGGGGCTAGCCTCGGGATCTTCCCCCTCCACTTT	CASSKAGASLGIFPLHF
once	TRBV29-1	TRBJ1-2	-	TGCAGCGGCAGGAGTGACTATGGCTACACCTTC	CSGRSDYGYTF
-	TRBV7-2	TRBJ2-7	-	TGTGCCAGCAGCTTAGCCTGGGGGAAGGACGAGCAGTACTTC	CASSLAWGKDEQYF
-	TRBV6-5	TRBJ1-2	TRBD1	TGTGCCAGCAGTAAAGCAGGGGGGGGTGGCTACACCTTC	CASSKAGGGGYTF
-	TRBV29-1	TRBJ2-1	TRBD2	TGCGCTGTGGGGGGGGGATACAATGAGCAGTTCTTC	CAVGGGYNEQFF
few	TRBV19	TRBJ2-6	TRBD1	TGTGCCAGTAATCCCACAGGGGGTGCAGGGGCCAACGTCCTGACTTTC	CASNPTGGAGANVLTF
-	TRBV4-2	TRBJ1-2	-	TGTGCCAGCAGCCAAGAAAGATTTTCACCTAACTATGGCTACACCTTC	CASSQERFSPNYGYTF
once	TRBV4-2	TRBJ2-3	TRBD2	TGTGCCAGCAGCCAAGCACGAGCGGGGGGGCTAGATACGCAGTATTTT	CASSQARAGGLDTQYF
-	TRBV5-1	TRBJ2-1	-	TGCGCCAGCAGCTTGGCCCAGGGGGGCTACAATGAGCAGTTCTTC	CASSLAQGGYNEQFF
once	TRBV27	TRBJ2-5	-	TGTGCCAGCAGTTTACGGGGAGGTACTCAAGAGACCCAGTACTTC	CASSLRGGTQETQYF
-	TRBV7-3	TRBJ2-3	-	TGTGCCAGCAGCTTACAACCAACCACAGATACGCAGTATTTT	CASSLQPTTDTQYF
-	TRBV7-2	TRBJ1-2	-	TGTGCCAGCAGCTTTGGCGAAGGGGGTGGCTACACCTTC	CASSFGEGGGYTF
-	TRBV5-1	TRBJ1-5	-	TGCGCCAGCAGCTTGGAGGGAGTGACGAATCAGCCCCAGCATTTT	CASSLEGVTNQPQHF
-	TRBV5-1	TRBJ2-2	TRBD1	TGCGCCAGCAGCCCACCGGGACAGACCACCGGGGAGCTGTTTTTT	CASSPPGQTTGELFF
-	TRBV6-1	TRBJ1-2	-	TGTGCCAGCGTTAGACTTTCAGGGCCTTACACCTTC	CASVRLSGPYTF
-	TRBV27	TRBJ1-2	TRBD1	TGTGCCAGCAGTTTAAAATCCCGGGACAGGGCTAACTATGGCTACACCTTC	CASSLKSRDRANYGYTF
-	TRBV19	TRBJ1-6	TRBD1	TGTGCCAGTAGTCCAGGGGACAGGAATTCACCCCTCCACTTT	CASSPGDRNSPLHF
-	TRBV7-2	TRBJ2-7	-	TGTGCCAGCAGCTTACGCAGAGTCTACGAGCAGTACTTC	CASSLRRVYEQYF
-	TRBV2	TRBJ2-1	TRBD1	TGTGCCAGCAGGGAGGACAGGGGGACCAATGAGCAGTTCTTC	CASREDRGTNEQFF
-	TRBV5-1	TRBJ2-1	-	TGCGCCAGCAGGGGGACGGATGAGGTGAATGAGCAGTTCTTC	CASRGTDEVNEQFF
-	TRBV7-2	TRBJ2-4	-	TGTGCCAGCAGCCCGACCGTGGGGGCCGGGAACGGCATTCAGTACTTC	CASSPTVGAGNGIQYF
-	TRBV11-2	TRBJ2-1	-	TGTGCCAGCAGCTTAGAAGGGGGCTCCTACAATGAGCAGTTCTTC	CASSLEGGSYNEQFF
-	TRBV7-9	TRBJ2-7	TRBD1	TGTGCCAGCAGCCGCGGGGACAGGGGAACCTACGAGCAGTACTTC	CASSRGDRGTYEQYF
-	TRBV2	TRBJ1-5	TRBD1	TGTGCCAGCAGTCGGGGGGGGGACAGGGACGATCAGCCCCAGCATTTT	CASSRGGDRDDQPQHF
-	TRBV7-6	TRBJ2-7	TRBD1	TGTGCCAGCAGCTTTAGCCAGGGGGCGGTTTACGAGCAGTACTTC	CASSFSQGAVYEQYF
-	TRBV7-3	TRBJ2-2	TRBD2	TGTGCCAGCAGCTTGCTAGCGGGGGAGACCGGGGAGCTGTTTTTT	CASSLLAGETGELFF
once	TRBV5-1	TRBJ2-4	-	TGCGCCAGCAGCTTGGCCCGGCAGGGTGAAAACATTCAGTACTTC	CASSLARQGENIQYF
-	TRBV15	TRBJ2-2	-	TGTGCCACCAGCATAGGATGGGGTTTACGCACCGGGGAGCTGTTTTTT	CATSIGWGLRTGELFF
-	TRBV4-2	TRBJ1-1	-	TGTGCCAGCAGCCTCGGTAGTGAGAACACTGAAGCTTTCTTT	CASSLGSENTEAFF
-	TRBV4-2	TRBJ1-3	TRBD1	TGTGCCAGCAGCCTCGGACAGGGGAGCGGAAACACCATATATTTT	CASSLGQGSGNTIYF
-	TRBV6-1	TRBJ2-3	-	TGTGCCAGCCGTCCGAGGACAGCCTATGGAGATACGCAGTATTTT	CASRPRTAYGDTQYF
-	TRBV7-2	TRBJ2-5	-	TGTGCCAGCAGCTTATCTCGGGGGGCCGTGGAGACCCAGTACTTC	CASSLSRGAVETQYF
-	TRBV7-9	TRBJ1-3	-	TGTGCCAGCAGCTCTACTGGGGGGCCCTCTGGAAACACCATATATTTT	CASSSTGGPSGNTIYF
-	TRBV10-3	TRBJ2-7	TRBD1	TGTGCCATCACGACAGGGCTGGAAGGCGAGCAGTACTTC	CAITTGLEGEQYF
-	TRBV1	TRBJ2-7	-	TGCACCAGCAGCACCCCTCGACTAGCGGGGGCCCACTACGAGCAGTACTTC	CTSSTPRLAGAHYEQYF